The 26 T cell receptor beta chains listed next were all sequenced from one sample in a study of Ad26.COV2.S vaccination and SARS-CoV-2 variants. Repertoires were generated with immunoSEQ multiplex PCR, while TCRdb's copy carries only in-frame clones and drops some. The top ten clones hold 9% to 15% of a sample with under 550,000 clones, about nine tenths of them seen once. Described treatment: 15 to 20 received Ad26.COV2.S at low or high dose, single or two shots; about 5 received placebo; per-sample allocation not given. Sampling was done on day 63 after the first vaccine or placebo injection. The source was peripheral blood, collected in a trial of Ad26.COV2.S vaccine versus placebo. These receptor sequences come from a person between 18 and 65 years old who received the Ad26.COV2.S COVID-19 vaccine or a placebo.

This clone came up a few times. The chain employs TRBV9 and TRBJ2-7; 7 bases line up with TRBD2. The CDR3 is made up of 16 amino acids. Unmatched junction bases numbered 8, after V lost 0 bases and J lost 2 bases. Germline-derived CDR1 and CDR2 are SGDLS and YYNGEE. Here the CDR3 DNA reads TGTGCCAGCAGCGTAGGAGGAGCTAGCGGCACCTACGAGCAGTACTTC. This encodes CASSVGGASGTYEQYF.

The chain uses TRBV4-3 and TRBJ1-4, with no clear D. This CDR3 comprises 15 residues. Looked up from germline, CDR1 is LGHNA and CDR2 is YSLEER. Trimming stripped 0 bases from V and 5 bases from J, with 10 bases between. The chain's CDR3 is CASSQDLTENEKLFF. CDR3 sequence (DNA): TGCGCCAGCAGCCAAGATCTTACTGAAAATGAAAAACTGTTTTTT.

This clone was counted a single time. In nucleotides, the CDR3 is TGTGCCAGCAGCTCCCCCGGACAGGGGGCATATAGCAATCAGCCCCAGCATTTT. This translates into CASSSPGQGAYSNQPQHF. The chain joins TRBV5-5 to TRBJ1-5; 11 positions match TRBD1. This CDR3 comprises 18 residues. With V trimmed by 3 bases and J by 0 bases, 8 bases remained unmatched. Germline V gene lookup returns CDR1 SGHKS and CDR2 YYEKEE (reference sequence).

V usage is TRBV6-5 and J usage is TRBJ1-2; D is possibly TRBD1 (5 bases). With 0 bases removed from V and 1 base from J, the gap between germline ends came to 12 bases. Looked up from germline, CDR1 is MNHEY and CDR2 is SVGAGI. The CDR3 is 16 amino acids. The CDR3 loop reads CASSYSFGGFNYGYTF. As DNA, the CDR3 is TGTGCCAGCAGTTACTCCTTTGGGGGGTTTAACTATGGCTACACCTTC.

The chain is built from TRBV7-9 and TRBJ2-1; D is perhaps TRBD1 (6 bases). Trimming stripped 7 bases from V and 7 bases from J, with 17 bases between. Germline-derived CDR1 and CDR2 are SEHNR and FQNEAQ (reference sequence). The CDR3 sequence is 14 residues long. The CDR3 spells CASTPRGSGNEQFF. In DNA, the CDR3 is TGTGCCAGCACCCCAAGGGGGTCGGGGAATGAGCAGTTCTTC.

The chain links TRBV11-2 to TRBJ2-2; weak D call: TRBD2 (5 bases). V was cut by 5 bases and J by 5 bases, with 9 bases left in between. This CDR3 contains 13 residues. Germline values: CDR1 SGHAT, CDR2 FQNNGV. The CDR3: CASSPGNTGELFF. The CDR3 DNA follows: TGTGCCAGCAGCCCGGGGAATACCGGGGAGCTGTTTTTT.

The chain employs TRBV6-5 and TRBJ2-2; D might be TRBD1 (6 bases). Germline V gene data show CDR1 as MNHEY and CDR2 as SVGAGI. This CDR3 spans 15 amino acids. V lost 7 bases and J lost 9, with 21 bases in between. For the CDR3, the DNA is TGTGCCAGCATCGACCCGGGACACCAAGATCGGGAGCTGTTTTTT. It yields the protein CASIDPGHQDRELFF.

V and J are TRBV6-2 or TRBV6-3 and TRBJ2-3, with D maybe TRBD2 (6 bases). Trimming took off 7 bases at V and 1 base at J, with 15 bases between the two ends. Germline V gene lookup returns CDR1 MNHEY and CDR2 SVGEGT. This CDR3 contains 15 residues. CDR3 nucleotide sequence: TGTGCCAGCACTCACTCCCCTAGCGGCACAGATACGCAGTATTTT. It specifies CASTHSPSGTDTQYF.

J is TRBJ1-1 and V is TRBV6-5; possible D gene TRBD1, 6 bases. This CDR3 contains 15 residues. The germline V gene encodes CDR1 MNHEY and CDR2 SVGAGI. Trimming cost V 1 base and J 4 bases, with 13 bases left between them. The CDR3 nucleotides are TGTGCCAGCAGTTACTTTGGGGGCGCAGGCACTGAAGCTTTCTTT. Amino acid sequence: CASSYFGGAGTEAFF.

The chain employs TRBV27 and TRBJ1-2; D not resolved. Germline V lookup: CDR1 MNHEY, CDR2 SMNVEV (reference sequence). Trimming cost V 3 bases and J 7 bases, with 15 bases left between them. This CDR3 has 14 residues. CDR3 amino acids: CASSLGPISSGYTF. For the CDR3, the DNA is TGTGCCAGCAGTTTGGGTCCTATCTCCTCTGGCTACACCTTC.

The chain uses TRBV12-3 or TRBV12-4 and TRBJ2-1; TRBD2 matches 14 bases. The CDR3 spans 12 residues. Trimming took 6 bases from V and 15 from J; bases not matched to a gene: 4. CDR3: CASRGTSGSPFF. CDR3 coding DNA: TGTGCCAGCAGAGGGACTAGCGGGAGCCCGTTCTTC.

This clone has a handful of counts. Other DNA sequences from this sample encode an identical CDR3 as well. CDR3 region: CASSLDNEQFF. The CDR3 DNA follows: TGCGCCAGCAGCTTGGACAATGAGCAGTTCTTC. The chain combines TRBV5-1 with TRBJ2-1; no clear D gene. The CDR3 extends over 11 amino acids. The V end was cut by 0 bases, the J end by 5 bases, with 0 bases between. Germline CDR1 reads SGHRS; CDR2 reads YFSETQ. Variable domain in full (rest from reference TRBV5-1 and TRBJ2-1): KAGVTQTPRYLIKTRGQQVTLSCSPISGHRSVSWYQQTPGQGLQFLFEYFSETQRNKGNFPGRFSGRQFSNSRSEMNVSTLELGDSALYLCASSLDNEQFFGPGTRLTVL.

This chain links TRBV2 with TRBJ2-3, with D possibly being TRBD1 (5 bases). Trimming cost V 6 bases and J 0 bases, with 13 bases left between them. The CDR3 runs to 15 residues. Germline V gene sequence: CDR1 SNHLY, CDR2 FYNNEI. The CDR3 nucleotides are TGTGCCAGCAGGGACGAGACAGCAAGCACAGATACGCAGTATTTT. Residues: CASRDETASTDTQYF.

The chain couples TRBV10-3 to TRBJ2-5; 11 bases map to TRBD2. V dropped 0 bases and J dropped 5; count of bases not matched to a gene: 8. Germline assignment: CDR1 ENHRY and CDR2 SYGVKD. There are 17 residues in the CDR3. CDR3 region: CAISESVAGGPGETQYF. The CDR3 DNA reads TGTGCCATCAGTGAGTCGGTAGCGGGAGGGCCAGGGGAGACCCAGTACTTC.

The chain employs TRBV11-1 and TRBJ2-3, with D possibly called TRBD1 or TRBD2 (6 bases each). V was clipped by 4 bases and J by 7 bases, with 18 bases between them. The CDR3 consists of 15 residues. Germline CDR1 is SGHAT and CDR2 is FQDESV (reference sequence). This CDR3 reads CASSSGRGRVNTQYF. In nucleotides, the CDR3 is TGTGCCAGCAGCTCCGGCCGGGGGCGCGTTAATACGCAGTATTTT.

The chain combines TRBV19 with TRBJ2-7; D is possibly TRBD2 (5 bases). V lost 4 bases, J lost 0 bases, and 10 bases lay in between. Germline V gene sequence: CDR1 LNHDA, CDR2 SQIVND (reference sequence). The CDR3 runs 14 residues. The CDR3 region has the DNA TGTGCCAGTAGTAAAGCGGAAAGCTCCTACGAGCAGTACTTC. This translates into CASSKAESSYEQYF.

The chain is built from TRBV5-8 and TRBJ2-5; 15 bases align to TRBD2. Germline V gives CDR1 SGHTS, CDR2 YDEGEE. Losses at the gene ends were 2 bases for V and 0 bases for J; bases not matched to a gene: 5. The CDR3 is 18 residues long. The CDR3 protein is CASSFGTSGGTHQETQYF. The DNA for the CDR3 is TGTGCCAGCAGCTTTGGGACTAGCGGGGGGACTCACCAAGAGACCCAGTACTTC. The full variable domain, its missing parts supplied by reference TRBV5-8 and TRBJ2-5, is EAGVTQSPTHLIKTRGQQATLRCSPISGHTSVYWYQQALGLGLQFLLWYDEGEERNRGNFPPRFSGRQFPNYSSELNVNALELEDSALYLCASSFGTSGGTHQETQYFGPGTRLLVL.

This chain connects TRBV7-9 to TRBJ2-7, with D tentatively TRBD2 (6 bases). This CDR3 spans 14 amino acids. CDR1 SEHNR and CDR2 FQNEAQ come from the germline V gene (reference sequence). Trimming removed 0 bases from V and 5 bases from J, with 11 bases in between. CDR3 amino acids: CASSLAFLADEQYF. CDR3 nucleotides: TGTGCCAGCAGCTTAGCATTCTTAGCGGACGAGCAGTACTTC.

The rearrangement joins TRBV19 to TRBJ2-7; 7 bases line up with TRBD1. The CDR3 has 15 residues. The V gene's germline CDR1 is LNHDA and CDR2 SQIVND (reference sequence). Trimming took 5 bases from V and 3 from J; bases not matched to a gene: 10. The CDR3 bases are TGTGCCAGTAGTCCAAGACAGGGCAATCACTACGAGCAGTACTTC. Amino acid sequence: CASSPRQGNHYEQYF.

As to this clone: Since a much larger clone is just one base distant, this may be a read error. The rearrangement links TRBV6-1 to TRBJ2-6; tentatively, D is TRBD1 (6 bases). Trimming shortened V by 3 bases and J by 4 bases, and 10 bases separated the two germline ends. Germline assignment: CDR1 MNHNS and CDR2 SASEGT. The CDR3 loop spans 15 amino acids. The CDR3 bases are TGTGCCAGCAGTGACGCGCAGGGGGGGGCCAACGTCCTGACTTTC. Translated: CASSDAQGGANVLTF.

CDR3 region: CASSLEGTGIYEQYF. The CDR3 nucleotides are TGTGCCAGCAGCTTAGAGGGGACAGGGATCTACGAGCAGTACTTC. The rearrangement links TRBV11-2 to TRBJ2-7; 9 nucleotides line up with TRBD1. With 0 bases clipped from V and 3 bases from J, the junction kept 3 bases outside the gene matches. CDR3 size: 15 residues. Germline V CDR1 and CDR2: SGHAT, FQNNGV.

The chain links TRBV2 to TRBJ2-7; D assignment may be TRBD1 or TRBD2 (5 bases each). V was cut by 4 bases and J by 2 bases, with 12 bases left in between. There are 14 residues in the CDR3. CDR1 and CDR2 (germline): SNHLY, FYNNEI. CDR3 sequence reads: CASSVRSGPYEQYF. The CDR3 region has the DNA TGTGCCAGCAGTGTCCGGTCGGGACCCTACGAGCAGTACTTC.

The chain uses TRBV5-8 and TRBJ1-5; no clear D gene. This CDR3 contains 13 residues. The V gene lost 5 bases and the J gene lost 4 bases, with 10 bases spanning the gap. Germline V gives CDR1 SGHTS, CDR2 YDEGEE. The CDR3 region is CASRFGYNQPQHF. The CDR3 nucleotides are TGTGCCAGCAGATTTGGGTATAATCAGCCCCAGCATTTT.

The gene calls are TRBV19 and TRBJ2-3; D call uncertain. Germline values: CDR1 LNHDA, CDR2 SQIVND (reference sequence). The CDR3 sequence is 12 residues long. V shed 4 bases and J shed 2 bases, with 4 bases lying between them. CDR3 loop: CASSTNTDTQYF. As DNA, the CDR3 is TGTGCCAGTAGTACGAACACAGATACGCAGTATTTT.

The rearrangement joins TRBV9 to TRBJ2-7; TRBD2 aligns across 11 bases. CDR3 length equals 16 residues. The germline V gene encodes CDR1 SGDLS and CDR2 YYNGEE. V trimming: 0 bases; J trimming: 4 bases; junction bases outside the gene matches: 6. As DNA, the CDR3 is TGTGCCAGCAGCGTAGGGGGGACTAGCGGAGATTACGAGCAGTACTTC. It yields the protein CASSVGGTSGDYEQYF.

The chain employs TRBV5-1 and TRBJ1-1; possibly TRBD1 for D (6 bases). This CDR3 spans 15 amino acids. Trimming took off 0 bases at V and 6 bases at J, with 15 bases between the two ends. Germline CDR1 and CDR2: SGHRS and YFSETQ. The CDR3: CASSLASQGIAEAFF. CDR3 nucleotides: TGCGCCAGCAGCTTGGCCTCACAGGGAATCGCTGAAGCTTTCTTT. The variable domain in full, completed from reference TRBV5-1 and TRBJ1-1, reads KAGVTQTPRYLIKTRGQQVTLSCSPISGHRSVSWYQQTPGQGLQFLFEYFSETQRNKGNFPGRFSGRQFSNSRSEMNVSTLELGDSALYLCASSLASQGIAEAFFGQGTRLTVV.